This is a list of T cell receptor beta chains from one sample in a study of blood T cell repertoires in COVID-19. The repertoire was sequenced with immunoSEQ multiplex PCR; TCRdb's copy has only in-frame clones and lacks some. Of roughly 420,000 clones listed, roughly 88% are singletons. The sample comprised PBMCs or T cells enriched from blood (not recorded which). These receptors were obtained from a woman in her twenties or thirties with acute COVID-19. The CDR3 runs from the conserved cysteine through the conserved F or W. A D gene is named only where the DNA matches it firmly. Clone sizes are given selectively: once, few, many, or a class where the clone is expanded.

J,size,D,V,DNA,CDR3
TRBJ2-1,NA,NA,TRBV2,TGTGCCAGCAGTGAACTGACAGACTACAATGAGCAGTTCTTC,CASSELTDYNEQFF
TRBJ2-3,NA,TRBD1,TRBV30,TGTGCCTGGACGAGACAGGGCGCTAGCACAGATACGCAGTATTTT,CAWTRQGASTDTQYF
TRBJ2-7,NA,NA,TRBV27,TGTGCCAGCAGCACAGCCTTCTCCTACGAGCAGTACTTC,CASSTAFSYEQYF
TRBJ1-5,NA,TRBD1,TRBV7-2,TGTGCCAGCAGCTCAGGGACAGGGAGACAGCCCCAGCATTTT,CASSSGTGRQPQHF
TRBJ2-1,NA,TRBD1,TRBV3-1/TRBV3-2,TGTGCCAGCAGCGCCCGGACAGGGGAGGTACACAATGAGCAGTTCTTC,CASSARTGEVHNEQFF
TRBJ2-1,NA,NA,TRBV18,TGTGCCAGCTCACCACTCGACGGAGACAATGAGCAGTTCTTC,CASSPLDGDNEQFF
TRBJ1-1,NA,NA,TRBV5-6,TGTGCCAGCAGCTTGGCCAGTAACACTGAAGCTTTCTTT,CASSLASNTEAFF
TRBJ1-6,NA,NA,TRBV5-1,TGCGCCAGCAGCTTGGCAGAAGCGACGAATTCACCCCTCCACTTT,CASSLAEATNSPLHF
TRBJ2-7,NA,TRBD2,TRBV4-1,TGCGCCAGCAGCCAAGATATATGGACTAGCGGGGGGTACGAGCAGTACTTC,CASSQDIWTSGGYEQYF
TRBJ2-7,few,TRBD2,TRBV3-1/TRBV3-2,TGTGCCAGCAGCCGGACTAGCGGGGGGGCCTACGAGCAGTACTTC,CASSRTSGGAYEQYF
TRBJ2-7,NA,NA,TRBV10-1,TGCGCCAGCAGTGAGACAGGGAGCGAGCAGTACTTC,CASSETGSEQYF
TRBJ1-3,NA,NA,TRBV18,TGTGCCAGCTCACCATTCTCGAACACTGGAAACACCATATATTTT,CASSPFSNTGNTIYF
TRBJ1-1,NA,TRBD1,TRBV30,TGTGCCTGGAGGGTAGGGGGCGAGGGAGCTTTCTTT,CAWRVGGEGAFF
TRBJ2-2,once,NA,TRBV24-1,TGTGCCACCAGTGATTTGAGGGACACCCTCAACACCGGGGAGCTGTTTTTT,CATSDLRDTLNTGELFF
TRBJ2-1,NA,TRBD1,TRBV5-1,TGCGCCAGCAGCGTTGACAGGGCATACAATGAGCAGTTCTTC,CASSVDRAYNEQFF
TRBJ2-7,once,NA,TRBV4-3,TGCGCCAGCAGCCAAGGCGTAATCTCAAAGAGCCTCTACGAGCAGTACTTC,CASSQGVISKSLYEQYF
TRBJ1-6,NA,TRBD1,TRBV11-2,TGTGCCAGCAGCCCGACAGGGGGGGGTGGTTCACCCCTCCACTTT,CASSPTGGGGSPLHF
TRBJ2-2,NA,NA,TRBV6-5,TGTGCCAGCAAGCTGCTTTCGGAGGGGACCGGGGAGCTGTTTTTT,CASKLLSEGTGELFF
TRBJ2-3,NA,TRBD2,TRBV2,TGTGCCAGCACTCGGGAAGCGGGGAACACAGATACGCAGTATTTT,CASTREAGNTDTQYF
TRBJ2-7,NA,TRBD1,TRBV7-2,TGTGCCAGCAGCCTAACAGGGGACGAGCAGTACTTC,CASSLTGDEQYF
TRBJ2-7,NA,TRBD1,TRBV11-2,TGTGCCAGCAGTTTTGACAGGGGGGAGCAGTACTTC,CASSFDRGEQYF
TRBJ1-3,NA,NA,TRBV18,TGTGCCAGCTCACCAGACTACGGACAGCTATATTTT,CASSPDYGQLYF
TRBJ2-7,NA,TRBD2,TRBV4-1,TGCGCCAGCAGCCTCCGGACTAGCGGTGACTACGAGCAGTACTTC,CASSLRTSGDYEQYF
TRBJ2-2,NA,NA,TRBV24-1,TGTGCCACCAGTGATTTGGGGGGGTCCGGGGAGCTGTTTTTT,CATSDLGGSGELFF
TRBJ2-3,NA,TRBD2,TRBV7-3,TGTGCCAGCAGCCCTGGACTAGCGGGAAGCACAGATACGCAGTATTTT,CASSPGLAGSTDTQYF
TRBJ1-1,NA,NA,TRBV6-5,TGTGCCAGCAGTCGACACGGAATGAACACTGAAGCTTTCTTT,CASSRHGMNTEAFF
TRBJ1-2,NA,TRBD1,TRBV7-7,TGTGCCAGCAGCTTAGTGTTTCGGGTCGGGCCAGGGGGCTGGTATGGCTACACCTTC,CASSLVFRVGPGGWYGYTF
TRBJ1-1,NA,NA,TRBV14,TGTGCCAGCAGCCAGGAGTTTCGGGGGAACACTGAAGCTTTCTTT,CASSQEFRGNTEAFF
TRBJ2-1,NA,NA,TRBV5-3,TGTGCCAGAAGCTCCCTCAATGAGCAGTTCTTC,CARSSLNEQFF
TRBJ1-1,NA,NA,TRBV9,TGTGCCAGCAGCGTATCCCCAGACATGAACACTGAAGCTTTCTTT,CASSVSPDMNTEAFF
TRBJ2-1,NA,TRBD2,TRBV15,TGTGCCACCAGCACCGACACCCGGGAGGGGCGGGGGGGCCGTAATGAGCAGTTCTTC,CATSTDTREGRGGRNEQFF
TRBJ1-4,NA,NA,TRBV6-5,TGTGCCAGCAGTTACGGCAGATATAATGAAAAACTGTTTTTT,CASSYGRYNEKLFF
TRBJ1-6,NA,NA,TRBV28,TGTGCCAGCAGTCCTGGGGGAGGATATAATTCACCCCTCCACTTT,CASSPGGGYNSPLHF
TRBJ2-1,NA,TRBD2,TRBV9,TGTGCCAGCAGCCAAGGACTAGCGGGGGGGCAATGGGAGCAGTTCTTC,CASSQGLAGGQWEQFF